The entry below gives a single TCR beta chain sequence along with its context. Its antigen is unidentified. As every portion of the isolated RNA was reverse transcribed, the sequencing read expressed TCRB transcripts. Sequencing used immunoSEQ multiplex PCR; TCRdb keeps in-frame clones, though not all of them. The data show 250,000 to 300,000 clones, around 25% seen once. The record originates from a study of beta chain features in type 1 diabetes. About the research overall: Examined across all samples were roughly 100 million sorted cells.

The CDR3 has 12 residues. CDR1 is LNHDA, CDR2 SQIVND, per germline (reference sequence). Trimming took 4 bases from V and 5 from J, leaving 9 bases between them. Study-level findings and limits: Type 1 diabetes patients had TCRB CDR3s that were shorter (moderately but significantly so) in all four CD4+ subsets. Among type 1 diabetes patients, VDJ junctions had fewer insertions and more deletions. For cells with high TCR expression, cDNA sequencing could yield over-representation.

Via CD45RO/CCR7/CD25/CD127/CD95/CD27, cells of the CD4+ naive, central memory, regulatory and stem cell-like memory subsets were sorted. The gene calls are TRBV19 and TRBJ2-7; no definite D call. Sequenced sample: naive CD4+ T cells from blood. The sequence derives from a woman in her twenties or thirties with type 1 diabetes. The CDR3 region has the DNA TGTGCCAGTAGTACAGGCCTCCACGAGCAGTACTTC. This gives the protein CASSTGLHEQYF.